The 26 T cell receptor beta chains below were found in one sample sequenced in a study of OX40 agonist ivuxolimab in advanced cancers. The method was immunoSEQ multiplex PCR; TCRdb's version includes in-frame clones alone and lacks a portion of them. Here the sample spans 30,000 to 40,000 clones, over 85% being singletons. Sequencing used CD4+ or CD8+ T cells sorted from blood, obtained in a trial of the OX40 agonist ivuxolimab. The source of these receptors is an adult with an advanced solid tumor such as melanoma, head and neck, liver or kidney cancer.

The genes are TRBV18 and TRBJ1-2; tentative D call: TRBD1 (5 bases). CDR3 size: 14 residues. Trimming removed 0 bases at V and 4 bases at J, with 9 bases between. CDR1 and CDR2 (germline): KGHSH, LQKENI. CDR3 sequence: CASSPPSQGYGYTF. The CDR3 DNA sequence: TGTGCCAGCTCACCACCTTCGCAGGGCTATGGCTACACCTTC.

The CDR3 DNA reads TGTGCCAGCAGTTTCGAAGGGGACAGGGGAACCTACGAGCAGTACTTC. It translates to CASSFEGDRGTYEQYF. The chain combines TRBV11-1 with TRBJ2-7; 10 positions agree with TRBD1. Germline values: CDR1 SGHAT, CDR2 FQDESV (reference sequence). This CDR3 is built from 16 residues. J was trimmed by 2 bases and V by 6 bases; bases with no gene match: 10.

This chain links TRBV11-2 with TRBJ2-6; no reliable D call. Trimming removed 5 bases at V and 0 bases at J, with 8 bases between. Germline CDR1 is SGHAT and CDR2 is FQNNGV. CDR3 length: 15 residues. As DNA, the CDR3 is TGTGCCAGCAGCCAAGCCATCTCTGGGGCCAACGTCCTGACTTTC. Encoded protein: CASSQAISGANVLTF.

This clone was seen a few times. An end of the junction differs from the germline gene, which may be a read error. V is TRBV11-3 and J is TRBJ2-7, with D unclear. The CDR3 is 12 residues long. In germline, CDR1 is SGHNT, CDR2 YENEEA. In DNA form, the CDR3 reads TGTGCCAGCAGCTCCCAATCCTCCGAGCAGTACTTC. As protein: CASSSQSSEQYF.

This chain connects TRBV6-5 to TRBJ1-6; perhaps TRBD1 as D (5 bases). Germline CDR1 MNHEY, CDR2 SVGAGI. Trimming removed 2 bases at V and 0 bases at J, with 8 bases between. The CDR3 consists of 16 residues. The CDR3 nucleotides are TGTGCCAGCAGTTACGCAGGGAGCTCCTATAATTCACCCCTCCACTTT. Translation: CASSYAGSSYNSPLHF.

The chain recombines TRBV5-1 with TRBJ2-7, with 9 bases matching TRBD2. The germline CDR1 and CDR2 sequences are SGHRS and YFSETQ. There are 14 residues in the CDR3. The V segment lost 4 bases and the J segment 3 bases; nucleotides outside the gene matches: 5. CDR3 bases: TGCGCCAGCAGCCTAGCGGGGTCAGACTACGAGCAGTACTTC. Translation gives CASSLAGSDYEQYF.

The chain employs TRBV5-5 and TRBJ2-7; 10 nucleotides line up with TRBD1. The V and J ends lost 5 bases and 7 bases, in that order; junction bases with no gene match: 15. The CDR3 sequence is 16 residues long. Germline V CDR1 and CDR2: SGHKS, YYEKEE (reference sequence). CDR3 nucleotides: TGTGCCAGCAGGGGCAGAGGACAGGGGGAGATGGGTGAGCAGTACTTC. This sequence encodes CASRGRGQGEMGEQYF.

The chain has TRBV30 and TRBJ2-2, with D perhaps TRBD2 (6 bases). The CDR3 spans 13 residues. Trimming took 4 bases from V and 5 from J, leaving 11 bases between them. Germline V gene data show CDR1 as GTSNPN and CDR2 as SVGIG (reference sequence). The CDR3, as DNA: TGTGCCTGGAACATCGGGGGAACCGGGGAGCTGTTTTTT. Translation gives CAWNIGGTGELFF.

This chain joins TRBV28 and TRBJ1-4, with D possibly being TRBD1 (5 bases). Germline loops: CDR1 MDHEN, CDR2 SYDVKM. The V end was cut by 4 bases, the J end by 3 bases, with 12 bases between. This CDR3 has 15 amino acids. CDR3 nucleotide sequence: TGTGCCAGCAGTTCGTCGGGGGGAGCTAATGAAAAACTGTTTTTT. Translating gives CASSSSGGANEKLFF.

V and J are TRBV19 and TRBJ2-7; D call uncertain. V was shortened by 3 bases and J by 5 bases, with 14 bases between the two germline ends. This CDR3 is 14 amino acids long. Germline assignment: CDR1 LNHDA and CDR2 SQIVND (reference sequence). CDR3 in DNA: TGTGCCAGTAGTATTTGGCAGGAATCGAACGAGCAGTACTTC. It specifies CASSIWQESNEQYF.

In the case of this clone: Different DNA sequences within this sample yield the same CDR3. The CDR3 loop reads CASSLTQAFSYEQYF. The DNA of the CDR3 is TGTGCCAGCAGTTTGACCCAGGCGTTCTCCTACGAGCAGTACTTC. V gene TRBV28 combines with J gene TRBJ2-7; D remains ambiguous. The CDR3 covers 15 residues. The V end lost 3 bases, the J end lost 0 bases, and 12 bases lay between the germline ends. The germline CDR1 and CDR2 sequences are MDHEN and SYDVKM.

This chain joins TRBV6-5 and TRBJ2-3; 12 bases map to TRBD2. Germline values: CDR1 MNHEY, CDR2 SVGAGI. The CDR3 totals 15 residues. With 4 bases clipped from V and 5 bases from J, the junction kept 4 bases outside the gene matches. DNA for the CDR3: TGTGCCAGCAGTTTGACTAGCGGGAGAATAGATACGCAGTATTTT. Encoded protein: CASSLTSGRIDTQYF.

The V and J genes are TRBV5-1 and TRBJ2-7, with 10 bases fitting TRBD1. The CDR3 is made up of 17 amino acids. Germline CDR1 is SGHRS and CDR2 is YFSETQ. Germline trimming cut 3 bases from V and 0 bases from J; bases unmatched to any gene: 9. The CDR3 sequence: CASSWAGTGVLSYEQYF. In DNA, the CDR3 is TGCGCCAGCAGCTGGGCAGGGACAGGGGTCCTCTCCTACGAGCAGTACTTC.

This clone was picked up one time. This chain uses TRBV4-3 with TRBJ1-2, with D tentatively TRBD1 (6 bases). CDR1 LGHNA and CDR2 YSLEER come from the germline V gene. CDR3 length: 16 residues. Trimming took off 0 bases at V and 2 bases at J, with 13 bases between the two ends. CDR3 protein: CASSQDRQVENYGYTF. In DNA, the CDR3 is TGCGCCAGCAGCCAAGATCGACAGGTTGAGAACTATGGCTACACCTTC.

This chain uses TRBV28 with TRBJ2-5; unclear D gene. V lost 6 bases, J lost 5 bases, and 4 bases lay in between. The CDR3 runs to 10 residues. Germline V lookup: CDR1 MDHEN, CDR2 SYDVKM. This CDR3 reads CASRGETQYF. CDR3 bases: TGTGCCAGCAGGGGGGAGACCCAGTACTTC.

The sample holds a few counts of this clone. The chain carries TRBV5-5 and TRBJ2-5; D might be TRBD1 (6 bases). Trimming shortened V by 2 bases and J by 0 bases, and 14 bases separated the two germline ends. The CDR3 totals 16 residues. Germline CDR1 SGHKS, CDR2 YYEKEE (reference sequence). This chain's CDR3 is CASSLGLGTHQETQYF. The CDR3, as DNA: TGTGCCAGCAGCTTAGGACTCGGGACACACCAAGAGACCCAGTACTTC.

The gene calls are TRBV28 and TRBJ1-5; 7 positions match TRBD1. The CDR3 sequence is 16 residues long. CDR1 and CDR2 (germline): MDHEN, SYDVKM. Germline trimming cut 6 bases from V and 3 bases from J; bases unmatched to any gene: 11. The CDR3 DNA reads TGTGCCAGCAGGCTGCCCACGGGACAGTTCAATCAGCCCCAGCATTTT. It encodes CASRLPTGQFNQPQHF. Based on the CDR3 plus reference TRBV28 and TRBJ1-5, the full variable domain is DVKVTQSSRYLVKRTGEKVFLECVQDMDHENMFWYRQDPGLGLRLIYFSYDVKMKEKGDIPEGYSVSREKKERFSLILESASTNQTSMYLCASRLPTGQFNQPQHFGDGTRLSIL.

This rearrangement joins TRBV28 to TRBJ2-7, with unresolved D. Germline CDR1 is MDHEN and CDR2 is SYDVKM. The CDR3 is 14 residues long. Trimming pared 6 bases from V and 0 bases from J, leaving 12 bases between. This CDR3 reads CASRPQLGSYEQYF. CDR3 nucleotide sequence: TGTGCCAGCAGACCCCAATTAGGCTCCTACGAGCAGTACTTC. Complete variable domain (other parts from reference TRBV28 and TRBJ2-7): DVKVTQSSRYLVKRTGEKVFLECVQDMDHENMFWYRQDPGLGLRLIYFSYDVKMKEKGDIPEGYSVSREKKERFSLILESASTNQTSMYLCASRPQLGSYEQYFGPGTRLTVT.

This clone was picked up one time. CDR3 region: CASGQGRQGEKLFF. The CDR3 DNA reads TGTGCTAGTGGCCAGGGACGCCAAGGGGAAAAACTGTTTTTT. V usage is TRBV12-5 and J usage is TRBJ1-4, with D perhaps TRBD1 (5 bases). Germline values: CDR1 LGHNT, CDR2 FRNRAP. The V end lost 6 bases, the J end lost 8 bases, and 16 bases lay between the germline ends. The CDR3 covers 14 residues.

Only one count was recorded for this clone. This chain joins TRBV27 and TRBJ2-7; 8 bases map to TRBD2. The CDR3 is made up of 17 amino acids. Germline-derived CDR1 and CDR2 are MNHEY and SMNVEV (reference sequence). The V segment lost 3 bases and the J segment 2 bases; nucleotides outside the gene matches: 12. DNA of the CDR3: TGTGCCAGCAGTTTCGGGGGGGGCAGAACTTCCCCCTACGAGCAGTACTTC. Translating gives CASSFGGGRTSPYEQYF.

In this sample, this clone turned up once. V is TRBV29-1 and J is TRBJ1-2, with TRBD1 as a possible D gene (5 bases). The CDR3 covers 12 residues. V dropped 5 bases and J dropped 8 bases, with 15 bases sitting between them. The germline CDR1 and CDR2 sequences are SQVTM and ANQGSEA. CDR3 nucleotides: TGCAGCGTTCTACGCCAGGGTGGCGGCTACACCTTC. Translation gives CSVLRQGGGYTF.

This clone showed up just once. The chain joins TRBV4-2 to TRBJ2-7, with 8 bases lining up with TRBD1. The CDR3 loop spans 16 amino acids. Germline CDR1 reads LGHNA; CDR2 reads YNFKEQ. V lost 1 base to trimming and J lost 8 bases; unmatched junction nucleotides: 13. In DNA form, the CDR3 reads TGTGCCAGCAGCCAAGTCGCTACAGGGGGGACAGGAAAGCAGTACTTC. It encodes CASSQVATGGTGKQYF.

This chain uses TRBV27 with TRBJ1-2; D is unresolved. The CDR3 length is 16 residues. Trimming removed 2 bases from V and 3 bases from J, with 16 bases in between. The germline V gene encodes CDR1 MNHEY and CDR2 SMNVEV (reference sequence). The DNA of the CDR3 is TGTGCCAGCAGTTTACTACAAGCTCCCCCGTACTATGGCTACACCTTC. Protein product: CASSLLQAPPYYGYTF.

This clone has only one observation. This chain connects TRBV5-8 to TRBJ1-1; 9 bases line up with TRBD1. V trimming: 0 bases; J trimming: 10 bases; junction bases outside the gene matches: 4. The CDR3 spans 13 residues. In germline, CDR1 is SGHTS, CDR2 YDEGEE. Written as DNA, the CDR3 is TGTGCCAGCAGCTTGGACAGGGGGCTTGGAGCTTTCTTT. Its translation: CASSLDRGLGAFF.

The rearrangement links TRBV29-1 to TRBJ2-3, with TRBD2 identical over 10 bases. With 3 bases clipped from V and 2 bases from J, the junction kept 8 bases outside the gene matches. This CDR3 is built from 16 residues. Germline CDR1 and CDR2: SQVTM and ANQGSEA. The CDR3 spells CSVDTGTSAYTDTQYF. The CDR3 nucleotides are TGCAGCGTTGATACGGGGACTAGCGCGTACACAGATACGCAGTATTTT.

The chain employs TRBV25-1 and TRBJ1-6; D unclear. There are 17 residues in the CDR3. CDR1 and CDR2 from the germline V gene are MGHDK and SYGVNS. V gave up 1 base and J gave up 2 bases, with 12 bases separating them. This CDR3 is CASSESGVAPYNSPLHF. The CDR3 DNA reads as TGTGCCAGCAGTGAATCCGGGGTCGCTCCCTATAATTCACCCCTCCACTTT.